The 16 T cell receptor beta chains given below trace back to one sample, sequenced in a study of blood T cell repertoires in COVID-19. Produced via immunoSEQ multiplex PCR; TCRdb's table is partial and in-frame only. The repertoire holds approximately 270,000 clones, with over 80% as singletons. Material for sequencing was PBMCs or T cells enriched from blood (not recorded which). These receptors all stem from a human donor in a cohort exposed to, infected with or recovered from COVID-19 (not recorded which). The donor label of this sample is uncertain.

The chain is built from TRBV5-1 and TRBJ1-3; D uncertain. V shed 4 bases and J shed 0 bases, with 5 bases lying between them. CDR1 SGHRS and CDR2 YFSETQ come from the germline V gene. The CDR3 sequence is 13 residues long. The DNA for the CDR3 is TGCGCCAGCAGCACGAGCTCTGGAAACACCATATATTTT. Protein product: CASSTSSGNTIYF.

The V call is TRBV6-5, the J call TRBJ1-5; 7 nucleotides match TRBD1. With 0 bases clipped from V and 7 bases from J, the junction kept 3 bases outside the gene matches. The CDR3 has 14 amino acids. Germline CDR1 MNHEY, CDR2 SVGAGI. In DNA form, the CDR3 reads TGTGCCAGCAGTTACTCGACAGGGCGCCAGCCCCAGCATTTT. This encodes CASSYSTGRQPQHF.

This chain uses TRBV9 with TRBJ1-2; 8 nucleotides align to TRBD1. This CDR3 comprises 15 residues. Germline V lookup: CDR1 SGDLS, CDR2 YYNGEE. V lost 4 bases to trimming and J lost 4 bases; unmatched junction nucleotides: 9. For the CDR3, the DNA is TGTGCCAGCAGCCCTCGGACAGGGCCAACCTATGGCTACACCTTC. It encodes CASSPRTGPTYGYTF.

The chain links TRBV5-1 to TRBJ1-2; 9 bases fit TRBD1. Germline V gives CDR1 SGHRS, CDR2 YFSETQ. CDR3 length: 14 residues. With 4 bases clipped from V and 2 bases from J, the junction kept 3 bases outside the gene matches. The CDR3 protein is CASSEGQGNYGYTF. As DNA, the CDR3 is TGCGCCAGCAGCGAAGGACAGGGGAACTATGGCTACACCTTC.

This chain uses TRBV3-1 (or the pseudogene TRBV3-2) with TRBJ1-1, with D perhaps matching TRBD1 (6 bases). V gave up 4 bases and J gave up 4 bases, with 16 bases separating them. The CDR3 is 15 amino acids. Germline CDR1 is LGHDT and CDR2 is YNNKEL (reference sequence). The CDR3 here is CASSLTTGGGTEAFF. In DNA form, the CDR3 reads TGTGCCAGCAGCCTGACAACGGGAGGGGGCACTGAAGCTTTCTTT.

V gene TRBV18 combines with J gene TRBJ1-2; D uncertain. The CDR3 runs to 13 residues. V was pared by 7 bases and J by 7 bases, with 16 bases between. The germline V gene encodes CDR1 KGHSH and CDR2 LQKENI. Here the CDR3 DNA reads TGTGCCAGCTATCTGAAGGAAGGGAGTGGCTACACCTTC. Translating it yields CASYLKEGSGYTF.

CDR3 sequence reads: CASKEATGGYTF. The CDR3 DNA is TGTGCCAGCAAGGAGGCTACGGGTGGCTACACCTTC. V gene TRBV3-1 (or the pseudogene TRBV3-2) combines with J gene TRBJ1-2, with D uncertain. This CDR3 has 12 residues. Trimming removed 7 bases from V and 7 bases from J, with 13 bases in between. The germline V gene has CDR1 LGHDT and CDR2 YNNKEL (reference sequence).

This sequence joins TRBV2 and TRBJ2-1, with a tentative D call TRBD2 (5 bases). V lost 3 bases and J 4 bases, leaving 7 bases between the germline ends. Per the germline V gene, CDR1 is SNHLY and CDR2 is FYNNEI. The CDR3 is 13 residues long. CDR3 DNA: TGTGCCAGCAGTGAGTCGGGGTACAATGAGCAGTTCTTC. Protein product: CASSESGYNEQFF.

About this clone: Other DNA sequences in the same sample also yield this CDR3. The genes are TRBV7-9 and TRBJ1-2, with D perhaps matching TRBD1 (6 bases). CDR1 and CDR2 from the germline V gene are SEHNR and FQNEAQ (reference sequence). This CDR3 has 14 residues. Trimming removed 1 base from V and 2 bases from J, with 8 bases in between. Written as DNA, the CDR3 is TGTGCCAGCAGCTTAGGGACAGCAAACTATGGCTACACCTTC. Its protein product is CASSLGTANYGYTF.

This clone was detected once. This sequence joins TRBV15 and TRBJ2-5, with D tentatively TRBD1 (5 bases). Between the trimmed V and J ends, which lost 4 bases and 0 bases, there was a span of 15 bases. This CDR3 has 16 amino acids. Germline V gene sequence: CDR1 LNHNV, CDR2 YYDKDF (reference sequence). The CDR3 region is CATSNWGSSYQETQYF. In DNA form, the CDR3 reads TGTGCCACCAGCAACTGGGGCAGCTCGTACCAAGAGACCCAGTACTTC. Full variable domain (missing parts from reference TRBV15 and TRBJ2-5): DAMVIQNPRYQVTQFGKPVTLSCSQTLNHNVMYWYQQKSSQAPKLLFHYYDKDFNNEADTPDNFQSRRPNTSFCFLDIRSPGLGDTAMYLCATSNWGSSYQETQYFGPGTRLLVL.

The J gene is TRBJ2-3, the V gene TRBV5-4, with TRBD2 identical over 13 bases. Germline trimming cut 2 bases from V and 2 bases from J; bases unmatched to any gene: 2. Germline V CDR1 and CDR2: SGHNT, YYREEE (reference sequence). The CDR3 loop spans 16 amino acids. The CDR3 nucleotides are TGTGCCAGCAGCTTAACTAGCGGGGGGGACACAGATACGCAGTATTTT. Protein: CASSLTSGGDTDTQYF. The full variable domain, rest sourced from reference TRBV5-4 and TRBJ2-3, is ETGVTQSPTHLIKTRGQQVTLRCSSQSGHNTVSWYQQALGQGPQFIFQYYREEENGRGNFPPRFSGLQFPNYSSELNVNALELDDSALYLCASSLTSGGDTDTQYFGPGTRLTVL.

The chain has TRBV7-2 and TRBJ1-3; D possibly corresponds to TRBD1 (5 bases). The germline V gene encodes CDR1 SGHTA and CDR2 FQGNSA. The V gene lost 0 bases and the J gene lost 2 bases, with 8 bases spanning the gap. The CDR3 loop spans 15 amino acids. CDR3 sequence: CASSLALRAGNTIYF. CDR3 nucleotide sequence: TGTGCCAGCAGCTTAGCGCTCAGGGCTGGAAACACCATATATTTT.

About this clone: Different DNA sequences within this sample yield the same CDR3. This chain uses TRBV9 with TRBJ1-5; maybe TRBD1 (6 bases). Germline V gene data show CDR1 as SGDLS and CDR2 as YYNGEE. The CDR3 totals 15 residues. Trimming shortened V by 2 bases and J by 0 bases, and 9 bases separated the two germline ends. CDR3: CASSVEGHSNQPQHF. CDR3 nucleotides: TGTGCCAGCAGCGTTGAGGGACATAGCAATCAGCCCCAGCATTTT.

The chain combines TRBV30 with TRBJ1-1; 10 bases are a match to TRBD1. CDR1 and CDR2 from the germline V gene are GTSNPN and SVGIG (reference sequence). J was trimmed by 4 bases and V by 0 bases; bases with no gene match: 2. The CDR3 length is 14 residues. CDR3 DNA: TGTGCCTGGAGTGTCGGACAGGGGGGCACTGAAGCTTTCTTT. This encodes CAWSVGQGGTEAFF.

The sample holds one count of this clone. CDR3 amino acids: CASREGTGGAASPLHF. DNA for the CDR3: TGCGCCAGCAGAGAAGGGACAGGGGGCGCAGCTTCACCCCTCCACTTT. This chain uses TRBV10-2 with TRBJ1-6; TRBD1 agrees at 12 bases. With V trimmed by 6 bases and J by 9 bases, 9 bases remained unmatched. Germline CDR1 is WSHSY and CDR2 is SAAADI. This CDR3 is 16 amino acids long.

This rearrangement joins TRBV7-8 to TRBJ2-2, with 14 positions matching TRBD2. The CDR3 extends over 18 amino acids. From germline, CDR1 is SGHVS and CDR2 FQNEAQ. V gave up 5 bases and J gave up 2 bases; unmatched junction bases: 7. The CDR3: CASSLGTSGGSNTGELFF. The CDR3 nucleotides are TGTGCCAGCAGCCTTGGGACTAGCGGGGGAAGTAACACCGGGGAGCTGTTTTTT.